Shown below are 13 T cell receptor beta chains from a single sample sequenced in a study of blood T cell repertoires in COVID-19. TCRdb's table, derived via immunoSEQ multiplex PCR, lists solely in-frame clones and lacks some. The data show about 90,000 clones, around 90% seen once. What was sequenced was peripheral blood. The source of these receptors is a human donor with active COVID-19. The donor label of this sample is uncertain.

The chain recombines TRBV9 with TRBJ1-5; tentative D call: TRBD1 (5 bases). This CDR3 is built from 14 residues. V lost 4 bases, J lost 5 bases, and 13 bases lay in between. Germline V CDR1 and CDR2: SGDLS, YYNGEE. The DNA of the CDR3 is TGTGCCAGCAGCTCAACGGGGGGGGATCAGCCCCAGCATTTT. It translates to CASSSTGGDQPQHF.

This chain connects TRBV13 to TRBJ1-5; TRBD1 aligns across 11 bases. The germline V gene has CDR1 PRHDT and CDR2 FYEKMQ (reference sequence). This CDR3 has 16 residues. The junction had 4 bases not matched to a gene; V was cut back by 0 bases and J by 6 bases. The CDR3 region has the DNA TGTGCCAGCAGCTTAGGAGGACAGGGGGCAGGTCAGCCCCAGCATTTT. Its protein is CASSLGGQGAGQPQHF.

The chain is built from TRBV3-1 (or the pseudogene TRBV3-2) and TRBJ1-3; 8 bases line up with TRBD1. CDR1 and CDR2 (germline): LGHDT, YNNKEL (reference sequence). Trimming removed 1 base from V and 7 bases from J; junction bases left unmatched: 6. The length of the CDR3 is 15 residues. CDR3 region: CASSQGVDRGNTIYF. The CDR3 DNA reads as TGTGCCAGCAGCCAAGGGGTAGACAGGGGTAACACCATATATTTT.

The V and J genes are TRBV2 and TRBJ2-1, with D tentatively TRBD1 (5 bases). CDR1 and CDR2 (germline): SNHLY, FYNNEI. This CDR3 has 15 residues. With 1 base removed from V and 4 bases from J, the gap between germline ends came to 11 bases. In DNA form, the CDR3 reads TGTGCCAGCAGTGAAGGGACACACAATTACAATGAGCAGTTCTTC. Translating gives CASSEGTHNYNEQFF.

The chain is built from TRBV7-9 and TRBJ1-2; D is perhaps TRBD1 (5 bases). Trimming stripped 1 base from V and 0 bases from J, with 21 bases between. Germline V lookup: CDR1 SEHNR, CDR2 FQNEAQ (reference sequence). The CDR3 length is 19 residues. The CDR3 coding sequence is TGTGCCAGCAGCTTAGGATCGGGCGTGGACACCCTTCCTAACTATGGCTACACCTTC. Its protein product is CASSLGSGVDTLPNYGYTF.

V and J are TRBV3-1 (or the pseudogene TRBV3-2) and TRBJ2-1, with 11 bases identical to TRBD1. Germline CDR1 LGHDT, CDR2 YNNKEL (reference sequence). The CDR3 loop spans 16 amino acids. V lost 1 base and J lost 7; bases outside the gene matches: 6. The DNA of the CDR3 is TGTGCCAGCAGCCAAGCAGCCGGGACAGGGGGGAATGAGCAGTTCTTC. It is translated as CASSQAAGTGGNEQFF.

The J gene is TRBJ1-1, the V gene TRBV12-3 or TRBV12-4; 7 nucleotides agree with TRBD1. The V segment lost 6 bases and the J segment 11 bases; nucleotides outside the gene matches: 12. The CDR3 length is 13 residues. CDR3 DNA: TGTGCCAGCAGATTAACAGGGGTCCTATGGGCTTTCTTT. Its protein product is CASRLTGVLWAFF.

The V and J genes are TRBV7-3 and TRBJ2-5; D not certain. CDR1 is SGHTA, CDR2 FQGTGA, per germline. The CDR3 runs 16 residues. V was pared by 5 bases and J by 5 bases, with 21 bases between. CDR3 in DNA: TGTGCCAGCAGCCCCTTCGGCGGCAGCCCAAGGGAGACCCAGTACTTC. Amino acid sequence: CASSPFGGSPRETQYF.

The chain links TRBV20-1 to TRBJ1-1; D is perhaps TRBD1 (5 bases). Germline assignment: CDR1 DFQATT and CDR2 SNEGSKA (reference sequence). V lost 3 bases and J lost 3, with 14 bases in between. This CDR3 is 14 amino acids long. The CDR3 DNA sequence: TGCAGTGCTAGTAAAGCTATCAGGGACACTGAAGCTTTCTTT. Amino acids: CSASKAIRDTEAFF.

The V call is TRBV28, the J call TRBJ1-2, with TRBD1 matching 11 bases. CDR3 length: 14 residues. The V gene end was trimmed by 3 bases and the J gene end by 7 bases; junction bases not matched to a gene: 4. CDR1 MDHEN and CDR2 SYDVKM come from the germline V gene. As DNA, the CDR3 is TGTGCCAGCAGTTTTGGACAGGGGGCACGTGGCTACACCTTC. It is translated as CASSFGQGARGYTF.

The chain couples TRBV18 to TRBJ2-3, with 9 bases matching TRBD2. This CDR3 has 17 residues. Germline CDR1 is KGHSH and CDR2 is LQKENI. V shed 5 bases and J 1 base; nucleotides not matched to a gene: 10. The CDR3 protein is CASSTVGERGGTDTQYF. As DNA, the CDR3 is TGTGCCAGCTCAACGGTAGGAGAGCGGGGGGGCACAGATACGCAGTATTTT.

The chain links TRBV19 to TRBJ2-7, with a tentative D call TRBD1 (6 bases). The CDR3 is 14 amino acids. Trimming took 6 bases from V and 0 from J, leaving 12 bases between them. Germline V gene lookup returns CDR1 LNHDA and CDR2 SQIVND (reference sequence). The CDR3 nucleotides are TGTGCCAGTAGAATCCAGGACAGCTCCTACGAGCAGTACTTC. Protein: CASRIQDSSYEQYF.

The table lists this clone with a few counts. The chain recombines TRBV14 with TRBJ2-5, with 14 bases lining up with TRBD2. The CDR3 covers 20 residues. The ends lost 0 bases at V and 0 bases at J; junction bases unmatched: 9. The germline CDR1 and CDR2 sequences are SGHDN and FVKESK. This chain's CDR3 is CASSQEVGLAGGSYQETQYF. The CDR3 coding sequence is TGTGCCAGCAGCCAAGAGGTTGGACTAGCGGGGGGTTCGTACCAAGAGACCCAGTACTTC.